This T cell receptor (beta chain) appears in the sequencing data of a study of blood T cell repertoires in COVID-19. After removal of 2 bases from V and 10 bases from J, the junction contained 3 bases not matched to a gene. There are 13 residues in the CDR3. Germline V CDR1 and CDR2: MNHEY, SMNVEV (reference sequence). Clones were sequenced by immunoSEQ multiplex PCR, and TCRdb holds only the in-frame ones, with some missing. Among approximately 300,000 clones listed, approximately 92% were seen once. The source of this sequence is a woman in her thirties with COVID-19, enrolled during active disease. This chain uses TRBV27 with TRBJ2-1, with TRBD1 matching 9 bases. The sequenced sample was peripheral blood. In nucleotides, the CDR3 is TGTGCCAGCAGTTTAGGGACAGGGATGGAGCAGTTCTTC. Translated: CASSLGTGMEQFF.